This T cell receptor (beta chain) was retrieved from a study of radiotherapy plus CTLA-4 blockade in lung cancer. The ends were cut back, 0 bases at V and 1 base at J, with 13 bases in the middle. This CDR3 contains 18 residues. From germline, CDR1 is SGHTA and CDR2 FQGNSA. Using immunoSEQ multiplex PCR, the repertoire was profiled, and TCRdb retains in-frame clones only, with some absent. In the table there are more than 10,000 clones, around four fifths of which are singletons. The sample consisted of peripheral blood, taken from a patient treated with radiotherapy plus ipilimumab. The gene calls are TRBV7-2 and TRBJ1-6, with D possibly being TRBD1 (5 bases). This TCR was recovered from a human donor with non-small cell lung cancer that progressed on radiotherapy plus ipilimumab. The CDR3 loop reads CASSLAGDSWSYNSPLHF. CDR3 sequence (DNA): TGTGCCAGCAGCTTAGCGGGGGATTCTTGGTCCTATAATTCACCCCTCCACTTT.